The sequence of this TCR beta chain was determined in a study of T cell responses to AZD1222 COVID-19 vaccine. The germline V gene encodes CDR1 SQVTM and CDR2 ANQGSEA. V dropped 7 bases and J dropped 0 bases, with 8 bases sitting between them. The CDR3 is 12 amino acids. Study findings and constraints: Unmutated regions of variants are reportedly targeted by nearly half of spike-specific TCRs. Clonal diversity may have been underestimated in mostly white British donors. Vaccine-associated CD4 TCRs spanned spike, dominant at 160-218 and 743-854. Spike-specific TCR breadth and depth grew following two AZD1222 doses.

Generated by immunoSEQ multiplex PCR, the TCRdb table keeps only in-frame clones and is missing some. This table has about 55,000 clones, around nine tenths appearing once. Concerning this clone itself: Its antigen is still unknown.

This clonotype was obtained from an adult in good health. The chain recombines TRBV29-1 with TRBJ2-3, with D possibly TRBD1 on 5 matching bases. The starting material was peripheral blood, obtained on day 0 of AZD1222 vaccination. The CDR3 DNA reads TGCAGCGGGTGGGGCAGCACAGATACGCAGTATTTT. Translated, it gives CSGWGSTDTQYF.